The entry below gives a single TCR beta chain sequence along with its context. Germline CDR1 and CDR2: SNHLY and FYNNEI. V dropped 7 bases and J dropped 5 bases, with 29 bases sitting between them. The CDR3 is made up of 18 amino acids. Breast cancer patients provided tissue from their axillary draining lymph nodes. TCRdb reprocessed the multiplex PCR reads with MiXCR, giving one entry per CDR3 protein. The profile shows nearly 200,000 distinct CDR3 sequences, roughly 29% of them singletons. The source of the sample is a study of breast tumors, draining lymph nodes, adjacent tissues. The sequenced sample consisted of axillary lymph node tissue. This receptor was taken from a female donor with breast cancer. Some clones in this sample may be carry-over from other donors' samples. The V and J genes are TRBV2 and TRBJ2-5; D perhaps matches TRBD1 (6 bases). CDR3 protein: CASTRTGSARVKGETQYF. The DNA of the CDR3 is TGTGCCAGCACACGAACAGGGAGCGCGAGGGTCAAAGGGGAGACCCAGTACTTC.